This T cell receptor (beta chain) appears in the sequencing data of a study of preoperative IRX-2 immunotherapy in early breast cancer. As for treatment: preoperative locoregional IRX-2 cytokine immunotherapy. Patients received preoperative, locoregional IRX-2 cytokine immunotherapy in a phase Ib study. V lost 4 bases and J 4 bases, leaving 11 bases between the germline ends. Germline lookup yields CDR1 GTSNPN and CDR2 SVGIG (reference sequence). The CDR3 consists of 13 residues. The protocol was immunoSEQ multiplex PCR, while the TCRdb copy is restricted to in-frame clones and leaves out a portion. The table has about 32,000 clones, roughly 80% seen once.

The gene calls are TRBV30 and TRBJ1-3, with D tentatively TRBD1 (5 bases). The source is a human donor with breast cancer. The sequences come from lymph node tissue, collected from a patient treated with IRX-2 immunotherapy. This CDR3 is CAWNAGWGNTIYF. CDR3 bases: TGTGCCTGGAACGCAGGGTGGGGAAACACCATATATTTT.